These 32 T cell receptor beta chains came from one sample sequenced in a study of cytomegalovirus exposure and HLA in healthy donors listed by TCRdb under 2017. Libraries were made using the immunoSEQ multiplex PCR assay. The source is immuneACCESS, and TCRdb retained only in-frame sequences with V and J called. Part of the clones is not carried over; for the studies checked, unresolved V genes explain less than half of this, and the remainder is unexplained. The sample records roughly 300,000 clones, around 86% of which are singletons. Under 0.85% of the sample is held by the ten biggest clonotypes. Sequencing was done on a sample of PBMCs. The receptors derive from a woman aged 18-35 years in good health and CMV-seronegative.

This rearrangement joins TRBV15 to TRBJ2-1; 13 nucleotides line up with TRBD2. The trim removed 3 bases at V and 9 bases at J, leaving 11 bases unmatched. The CDR3 is made up of 17 amino acids. Germline CDR1 LNHNV, CDR2 YYDKDF (reference sequence). This CDR3 reads CATSSYTGTSGKSEQFF. The CDR3 DNA reads TGTGCCACCAGCAGTTATACCGGGACTAGCGGGAAAAGTGAGCAGTTCTTC.

In the case of this clone: A read error may produce the germline difference seen at one junction end. The CDR3: CASSRLSGDTEAFF. In DNA, the CDR3 is TGTGCTAGCAGCCGATTGTCGGGGGACACTGAAGCTTTCTTT. The genes are TRBV7-7 and TRBJ1-1, with a possible D match to TRBD1 (5 bases). CDR3 length: 14 residues. CDR1 and CDR2 (germline): SSHAT, FNYEAQ (reference sequence).

The chain recombines TRBV9 with TRBJ2-7; D is undetermined. Germline-derived CDR1 and CDR2 are SGDLS and YYNGEE. The V end was cut by 3 bases, the J end by 6 bases, with 10 bases between. The CDR3 sequence is 12 residues long. The CDR3 DNA reads TGTGCCAGCAGCGGGCTTGCAACCGAGCAGTACTTC. Its protein is CASSGLATEQYF.

This CDR3 reads CASSEGTGGAFGYGYTF. The CDR3 nucleotides are TGTGCCAGCAGTGAGGGGACAGGGGGCGCCTTTGGTTATGGCTACACCTTC. The V and J genes are TRBV6-1 and TRBJ1-2, with TRBD1 matching 12 bases. CDR1 MNHNS and CDR2 SASEGT come from the germline V gene. The junction had 10 bases not matched to a gene; V was cut back by 3 bases and J by 5 bases. This CDR3 region has 17 residues.

This chain links TRBV28 with TRBJ2-1, with 8 bases aligning to TRBD2. The J segment lost 5 bases and the V segment lost 8 bases, leaving 8 bases of the junction unmatched. Germline V CDR1 and CDR2: MDHEN, SYDVKM. The CDR3 is made up of 14 amino acids. CDR3 protein: CASAGLGPDNEQFF. The CDR3 DNA sequence: TGTGCCAGCGCGGGACTAGGACCCGACAATGAGCAGTTCTTC.

J is TRBJ2-4 and V is TRBV27; 9 nucleotides align to TRBD1. CDR3 length: 16 amino acids. Germline V lookup: CDR1 MNHEY, CDR2 SMNVEV (reference sequence). The trim removed 5 bases at V and 8 bases at J, leaving 13 bases unmatched. The CDR3 region has the DNA TGTGCCAGCAGTGGGCCAGGGGGACAGGGATGGCACATTCAGTACTTC. This gives the protein CASSGPGGQGWHIQYF.

This sequence joins TRBV7-2 and TRBJ2-3; 10 bases map to TRBD2. Trimming took 5 bases from V and 6 from J; bases not matched to a gene: 11. The CDR3 loop spans 16 amino acids. The germline V gene has CDR1 SGHTA and CDR2 FQGNSA. The CDR3 coding sequence is TGTGCCAGCAGCCCGACTAGCGGGCCCGAGGGGGATACGCAGTATTTT. This sequence encodes CASSPTSGPEGDTQYF.

V gene TRBV9 combines with J gene TRBJ2-3; 9 positions match TRBD1. The V and J ends lost 3 bases and 6 bases, in that order; junction bases with no gene match: 11. Germline V gene sequence: CDR1 SGDLS, CDR2 YYNGEE. The CDR3 extends over 16 amino acids. The CDR3 DNA sequence: TGTGCCAGCAGCGGCGAGGACAGGGGAGCATCTGATACGCAGTATTTT. Its translation: CASSGEDRGASDTQYF.

The genes are TRBV4-3 and TRBJ2-5; TRBD2 agrees at 9 bases. Per germline, CDR1 LGHNA and CDR2 YSLEER. Trimming took 1 base from V and 2 from J; bases not matched to a gene: 5. The length of the CDR3 is 16 residues. CDR3: CASSQGLAGIQETQYF. Here the CDR3 DNA reads TGCGCCAGCAGCCAAGGGCTAGCGGGAATACAAGAGACCCAGTACTTC.

The chain combines TRBV7-8 with TRBJ2-3; 10 bases map to TRBD2. Germline V gene lookup returns CDR1 SGHVS and CDR2 FQNEAQ. CDR3 size: 14 residues. Trimming took 5 bases from V and 5 from J; bases not matched to a gene: 4. The CDR3 DNA follows: TGTGCCAGCAGCCCAGGGACTAGCGAAGATACGCAGTATTTT. Encoded protein: CASSPGTSEDTQYF. Filled out from reference TRBV7-8 and TRBJ2-3, the complete variable domain reads GAGVSQSPRYKVAKRGQDVALRCDPISGHVSLFWYQQALGQGPEFLTYFQNEAQLDKSGLPSDRFFAERPEGSVSTLKIQRTQQEDSAVYLCASSPGTSEDTQYFGPGTRLTVL.

The rearrangement links TRBV28 to TRBJ2-7; D is possibly TRBD2 (7 bases). Between the trimmed V and J ends, which lost 5 bases and 2 bases, there was a span of 16 bases. CDR3 size: 15 residues. Per germline, CDR1 MDHEN and CDR2 SYDVKM. CDR3 nucleotides: TGTGCCAGCAGTCTCATAGGCGGGGGCGCCTACGAGCAGTACTTC. Its translation: CASSLIGGGAYEQYF.

The chain recombines TRBV28 with TRBJ2-2, with 12 bases identical to TRBD2. Germline loops: CDR1 MDHEN, CDR2 SYDVKM. The CDR3 runs 16 residues. V lost 4 bases, J lost 7 bases, and 7 bases stayed unmatched. The CDR3 here is CASSSSSGRGSGELFF. CDR3 coding DNA: TGTGCCAGCAGTTCTTCTAGCGGGAGGGGCAGCGGGGAGCTGTTTTTT. The variable domain in full, completed from reference TRBV28 and TRBJ2-2, reads DVKVTQSSRYLVKRTGEKVFLECVQDMDHENMFWYRQDPGLGLRLIYFSYDVKMKEKGDIPEGYSVSREKKERFSLILESASTNQTSMYLCASSSSSGRGSGELFFGEGSRLTVL.

The chain uses TRBV27 and TRBJ1-2; D remains ambiguous. This CDR3 contains 14 residues. Trimming took 3 bases from V and 8 from J, leaving 16 bases between them. Germline V gene data show CDR1 as MNHEY and CDR2 as SMNVEV (reference sequence). CDR3: CASSFAFGSEGYTF. The CDR3 DNA follows: TGTGCCAGCAGTTTCGCCTTCGGGAGTGAAGGCTACACCTTC.

This clone was counted once. The V and J genes are TRBV5-6 and TRBJ1-2; D uncertain. Germline CDR1 reads SGHDT; CDR2 reads YYEEEE. This CDR3 comprises 15 residues. The V gene lost 4 bases and the J gene lost 0 bases, with 13 bases spanning the gap. This CDR3 is CASSGDAESNYGYTF. The CDR3 nucleotides read TGTGCCAGCAGCGGCGACGCGGAATCTAACTATGGCTACACCTTC.

This clone was seen more than once but under ten times. The CDR3 loop reads CASSATGIYGYTF. The CDR3 DNA is TGTGCCAGCAGCGCCACAGGGATCTATGGCTACACCTTC. The chain has TRBV7-9 and TRBJ1-2, with a weak D call TRBD1 (6 bases). Germline V gene sequence: CDR1 SEHNR, CDR2 FQNEAQ (reference sequence). V was pared by 5 bases and J by 4 bases, with 11 bases between. The CDR3 runs 13 residues.

There are a few counts of this clone. This sequence joins TRBV9 and TRBJ1-2, with 7 bases lining up with TRBD1. CDR3 length equals 16 residues. Germline assignment: CDR1 SGDLS and CDR2 YYNGEE. V lost 3 bases and J lost 1; bases outside the gene matches: 9. CDR3 coding DNA: TGTGCCAGCAGCGCCACAGGGGAAGCTCTTAACTATGGCTACACCTTC. It encodes CASSATGEALNYGYTF.

V gene TRBV6-1 combines with J gene TRBJ2-7; maybe TRBD2 (6 bases). Trimming shortened V by 4 bases and J by 5 bases, and 15 bases separated the two germline ends. The germline gives CDR1 MNHNS, CDR2 SASEGT. The length of the CDR3 is 14 residues. CDR3 loop: CASSAGPREDEQYF. The CDR3 DNA reads as TGTGCCAGCAGTGCCGGCCCGAGGGAGGACGAGCAGTACTTC.

This chain uses TRBV18 with TRBJ1-2; D not certain. The CDR3 has 14 amino acids. Looked up from germline, CDR1 is KGHSH and CDR2 is LQKENI. The V end lost 5 bases, the J end lost 8 bases, and 18 bases lay between the germline ends. The CDR3 coding sequence is TGTGCCAGCTCAGGAGCCGGGCCCACGGGGGGCTACACCTTC. This sequence encodes CASSGAGPTGGYTF.

The chain is built from TRBV11-3 and TRBJ2-1, with 11 bases aligning to TRBD2. The CDR3 is 15 amino acids. The ends lost 2 bases at V and 7 bases at J; junction bases unmatched: 4. The germline CDR1 and CDR2 sequences are SGHNT and YENEEA. CDR3 protein: CASSLLAGGGNEQFF. Here the CDR3 DNA reads TGTGCCAGCAGCTTACTAGCGGGAGGAGGTAATGAGCAGTTCTTC.

The CDR3 loop reads CASSPSGGESNQPQHF. The DNA for the CDR3 is TGTGCCAGCAGCCCGTCAGGGGGCGAGAGCAATCAGCCCCAGCATTTT. This chain links TRBV27 with TRBJ1-5; 8 nucleotides agree with TRBD1. The CDR3 is 16 residues long. V lost 6 bases and J lost 1; bases outside the gene matches: 8. Per the germline V gene, CDR1 is MNHEY and CDR2 is SMNVEV (reference sequence).

V usage is TRBV29-1 and J usage is TRBJ2-3, with 10 nucleotides matching TRBD2. CDR1 is SQVTM, CDR2 ANQGSEA, per germline. The trim removed 3 bases at V and 0 bases at J, leaving 15 bases unmatched. The CDR3 extends over 19 amino acids. This CDR3 is CSVEGTRTSGDSSTDTQYF. In DNA form, the CDR3 reads TGCAGCGTTGAGGGAACCAGGACTAGCGGAGATTCTAGCACAGATACGCAGTATTTT.

A note on this clone: Sequence at one end of the junction differs from germline and may be a read error. The chain couples TRBV7-7 to TRBJ2-3; 9 bases fit TRBD1. Germline assignment: CDR1 SSHAT and CDR2 FNYEAQ (reference sequence). CDR3 size: 14 residues. CDR3 region: CASSPQTGGDTQYF. As DNA, the CDR3 is TGTGCTAGCAGCCCCCAGACAGGGGGAGATACGCAGTATTTT.

V is TRBV11-2 and J is TRBJ1-1; D not resolved. Germline loops: CDR1 SGHAT, CDR2 FQNNGV. This CDR3 has 13 amino acids. Trimming removed 6 bases from V and 5 bases from J, with 13 bases in between. CDR3 in DNA: TGTGCCAGCAGACGGTGGGAGAGGACTGAAGCTTTCTTT. It encodes CASRRWERTEAFF.

The J gene is TRBJ2-7, the V gene TRBV5-8, with D possibly being TRBD1 (5 bases). The CDR3 has 15 residues. The germline V gene encodes CDR1 SGHTS and CDR2 YDEGEE. V dropped 0 bases and J dropped 2 bases, with 12 bases sitting between them. This CDR3 is CASSLGGNSPYEQYF. CDR3 in DNA: TGTGCCAGCAGCTTGGGGGGCAACAGCCCCTACGAGCAGTACTTC.

This chain uses TRBV6-1 with TRBJ1-2; the D gene is possibly TRBD1 (6 bases). There are 17 residues in the CDR3. CDR1 is MNHNS and CDR2 is SASEGT in the germline V gene. The V and J ends lost 0 bases and 2 bases respectively, with 16 bases between them. DNA for the CDR3: TGTGCCAGCAGTGAAGCGATCTCACAGGGCAACAACTATGGCTACACCTTC. It translates to CASSEAISQGNNYGYTF.

This sequence joins TRBV18 and TRBJ1-3; D is uncertain. V was shortened by 6 bases and J by 0 bases, with 15 bases between the two germline ends. The CDR3 is 16 residues long. CDR1 and CDR2 (germline): KGHSH, LQKENI. CDR3 protein: CASSPIVGPSGNTIYF. Here the CDR3 DNA reads TGTGCCAGCTCTCCCATTGTGGGCCCCTCTGGAAACACCATATATTTT.

The chain links TRBV11-2 to TRBJ2-7; maybe TRBD2 (6 bases). CDR1 SGHAT and CDR2 FQNNGV come from the germline V gene. Trimming pared 5 bases from V and 2 bases from J, leaving 22 bases between. The length of the CDR3 is 17 residues. CDR3 coding DNA: TGTGCCAGCAGCAAGACCGGAGGGCGGAGGGGTCCCTACGAGCAGTACTTC. This gives the protein CASSKTGGRRGPYEQYF.

The chain employs TRBV7-6 and TRBJ2-1, with 11 bases identical to TRBD2. Germline loops: CDR1 SGHVS, CDR2 FNYEAQ. Trimming took 2 bases from V and 6 from J; bases not matched to a gene: 12. This CDR3 region has 18 residues. The CDR3: CASSLSSVVAGGGNEQFF. The CDR3 region has the DNA TGTGCCAGCAGCTTAAGTTCAGTGGTAGCGGGAGGGGGCAATGAGCAGTTCTTC.

The chain employs TRBV25-1 and TRBJ1-4, with 7 bases identical to TRBD1. With V trimmed by 3 bases and J by 7 bases, 8 bases remained unmatched. CDR3 length equals 15 residues. Germline V gene lookup returns CDR1 MGHDK and CDR2 SYGVNS. Here the CDR3 DNA reads TGTGCCAGCAGTGACGCGGGTCAGGGGGTTGAAAAACTGTTTTTT. It specifies CASSDAGQGVEKLFF.

The sample holds many counts of this clone. J is TRBJ2-5 and V is TRBV19; maybe TRBD1 (6 bases). Trimming cost V 6 bases and J 4 bases, with 12 bases left between them. The CDR3 is 13 amino acids. Per the germline V gene, CDR1 is LNHDA and CDR2 is SQIVND (reference sequence). The CDR3 sequence: CASRTGNGETQYF. DNA of the CDR3: TGTGCCAGTAGAACAGGGAACGGAGAGACCCAGTACTTC.

The V gene is TRBV28, the J gene TRBJ2-1, with 8 bases identical to TRBD2. The J segment lost 5 bases and the V segment lost 6 bases, leaving 9 bases of the junction unmatched. CDR3 length equals 15 residues. The V gene's germline CDR1 is MDHEN and CDR2 SYDVKM. The CDR3 region is CASRGLVAGNNEQFF. For the CDR3, the DNA is TGTGCCAGCAGGGGGCTTGTAGCGGGAAACAATGAGCAGTTCTTC. Using reference TRBV28 and TRBJ2-1 for the parts outside the CDR3, the full variable domain is DVKVTQSSRYLVKRTGEKVFLECVQDMDHENMFWYRQDPGLGLRLIYFSYDVKMKEKGDIPEGYSVSREKKERFSLILESASTNQTSMYLCASRGLVAGNNEQFFGPGTRLTVL.

This chain connects TRBV9 to TRBJ2-1, with D maybe TRBD2 (5 bases). Germline lookup yields CDR1 SGDLS and CDR2 YYNGEE. With 0 bases removed from V and 8 bases from J, the gap between germline ends came to 21 bases. The CDR3 contains 17 residues. The CDR3 DNA reads TGTGCCAGCAGCGTAGCTACGGGAAGGGAGCTCCGGGATGAGCAGTTCTTC. Translation: CASSVATGRELRDEQFF.